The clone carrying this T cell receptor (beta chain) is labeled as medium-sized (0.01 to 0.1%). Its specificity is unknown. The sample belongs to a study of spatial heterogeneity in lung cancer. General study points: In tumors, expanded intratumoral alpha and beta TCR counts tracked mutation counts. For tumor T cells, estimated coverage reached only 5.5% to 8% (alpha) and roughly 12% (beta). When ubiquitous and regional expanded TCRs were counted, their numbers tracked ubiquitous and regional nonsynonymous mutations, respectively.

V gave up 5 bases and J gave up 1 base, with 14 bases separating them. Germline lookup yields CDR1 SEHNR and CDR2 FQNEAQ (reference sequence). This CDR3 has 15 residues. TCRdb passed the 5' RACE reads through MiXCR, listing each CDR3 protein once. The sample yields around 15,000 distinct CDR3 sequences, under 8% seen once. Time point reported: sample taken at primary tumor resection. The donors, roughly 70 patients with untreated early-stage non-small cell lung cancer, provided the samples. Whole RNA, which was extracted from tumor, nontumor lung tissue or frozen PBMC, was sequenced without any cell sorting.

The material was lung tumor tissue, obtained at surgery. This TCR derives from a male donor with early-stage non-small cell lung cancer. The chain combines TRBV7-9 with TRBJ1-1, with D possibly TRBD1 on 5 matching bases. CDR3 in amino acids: CASSPRQGKNTEAFF. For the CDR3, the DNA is TGTGCCAGCAGCCCCCGTCAGGGAAAGAACACTGAAGCTTTCTTT.